This TCR beta chain came from a study of T cell repertoires in cytomegalovirus infection. Study overall: The study used recently identified HLA-C-restricted and well-studied HLA-B-restricted CMV epitopes. Through public TCR beta signatures, both CMV infection and matching HLA type were indicated.

As regards this clonotype: Its matching antigen is unknown.

Notes on the study in general: Clonotypes of TCR beta that were HLA-C-restricted and CMV-specific dominated the ex vivo response. The study identified carriers of CMV plus the relevant HLA from cumulative public TCR beta family frequency.

Germline loops: CDR1 SGHVS, CDR2 FNYEAQ. This CDR3 is 15 amino acids long. J gave up 5 bases and V 4 bases, and 7 bases lay outside the gene matches. MiXCR, applied by TCRdb to the reads, yields one record per CDR3 protein. Of 640,000 or so distinct CDR3 sequences detected, about 33% appear once; the ten largest clones hold 15% to 20%. The input for sequencing was cultured PBMCs, taken from culture after CMV antigen stimulation. The chain recombines TRBV7-6 with TRBJ2-7, with TRBD2 matching 11 bases. The TCR was taken from a human donor in good health (CMV status not recorded). Some clones in this sample may be carry-over from other donors' samples. This chain's CDR3 is CASSSIAGGIHEQYF. The CDR3, as DNA: TGTGCCAGCAGCTCTATAGCGGGAGGGATCCACGAGCAGTACTTC.